This TCR beta chain was recorded in a study of T cell clones after liver transplantation (dated by TCRdb to the late 2010s). A note on the overall study: The samples were obtained from ITN030ST, a randomized trial that attempted immunosuppression withdrawal within 2 years after liver transplantation. Donor-reactive T cell clones were identified by TCRbeta sequencing following a pre-transplant mixed lymphocyte reaction and were subsequently tracked in post-transplant blood. Third party-reactive TCRbeta sequences were also identified from pre-transplant MLRs to serve as an antigen-independent comparator for donor-reactive sequences. Of the eight recipients, a few were HCV-positive, while the remaining recipients had been transplanted for non-autoimmune, non-viral indications. No induction therapy was given to the subjects, and standard immunosuppression was administered until randomization at 12-24 months post-transplant. Tolerance was defined as complete immunosuppression withdrawal for at least one year with no rise in liver enzymes beyond twice the upper limit of normal. Blood samples were collected pre-transplant, pre-randomization before withdrawal, and post-randomization after either full withdrawal or failed withdrawal. A cohort of 8 liver transplant recipients was studied, of whom 3 were classified as tolerant and 5 as non-tolerant. What the study reported, not specific to this receptor: Donor-reactive sequences declined more than third party-reactive ones, suggesting partial antigen-specific deletion unrelated to withdrawal success. The conclusions were considered preliminary, being limited by small, heterogeneous patient numbers and non-standardized post-transplant time points. Without allograft tissue specimens, donor-reactive T cells may have migrated into the graft rather than being deleted. In most of the 8 subjects, regardless of tolerance or HCV status, circulating donor-reactive CD4 TCRbeta sequences dropped significantly post-transplant. Once repertoire turnover was taken into account, donor-reactive detection showed a significant reduction for CD4 in 7 of 8 subjects and for CD8 in 8 of 8. Low numbers of available donor cells limited the measurable donor-reactive repertoire in two subjects.

High-throughput TCRbeta CDR3 sequencing of frozen genomic DNA was performed by immunoSEQ, including PCR amplification, mapping, bias correction and internal controls. In the authors' own workflow: Only productive rearrangements were retained, and each unique TCRbeta sequence was defined by its CDR3 nucleotide sequence together with its V and J gene. For classification of a sequence as donor-reactive, at least 5-fold expansion in CFSE-low cells relative to unstimulated pre-transplant cells and a frequency of at least 0.01% were required. Minimum frequency thresholds were set for each subject based on the unstimulated sample with the lowest template count, ensuring at least 90% detection power. Repertoire turnover was measured by Jensen-Shannon divergence between the top 1000 TCRbeta sequences post- and pre-transplant. Changes in detection of donor-reactive sequences were tested with two-sided Fisher's exact tests. TCRdb took over this immuneACCESS table, retaining in-frame rearrangements with V and J assigned. Such tables are incomplete; in checked studies, under half of the missing clones stem from an unresolved V gene, and the remainder is unexplained. V, J and clone size reflect that table, while D and trimming were determined from the DNA. A total of more than 95,000 clones appear in this sample, 90% of them only once. The ten largest clones represent 0.65% to 0.95% of the sample.

This clone was detected only once. Its antigen is currently not known. No base quality information exists; no much larger clone differs at one position. There are 15 amino acids in the CDR3, from cysteine to phenylalanine inclusive. CDR3 DNA only is kept here, 45 bases in frame from base 1. Thawed unstimulated PBMCs were stained for CD3, CD4 and CD8 and FACS-sorted into CD3+CD4+ and CD3+CD8+ populations. All 8 studied subjects were randomized to withdrawal of immunosuppression. The Qiagen DNeasy Blood and Tissue Kit was used to isolate genomic DNA. The TCR originated in a human patient who received a liver transplant. In patients who had a transplant, some T cells may come from the graft donor. Sequencing was performed on CD4+ T cells from blood, taken 12 months after liver transplant. The rearranged chain carries TRBV21-1 and TRBJ1-5. TRBV21-1 is a pseudogene locus. CDR3 loop: CASSAGGLGSQPQHF. The DNA is as follows: TGTGCCAGCAGCGCCGGCGGGTTGGGCAGTCAGCCCCAGCATTTT.